The rows below give T cell receptor beta chains drawn from one sample of a study of blood T cell repertoires in COVID-19. Method: immunoSEQ multiplex PCR; TCRdb's copy keeps in-frame clones and lacks some. Among 75,000 to 100,000 clones, 70% to 90% were seen once, and the ten largest hold roughly 20%. Sample: peripheral blood. The receptors come from an elderly woman with acute or convalescent COVID-19. CDR3s include the opening cysteine and the closing phenylalanine or tryptophan. The order of the fields is V gene, D gene, clone size, J gene, CDR3 protein, CDR3 DNA. The D gene is left open where the match is weak. Clone size is not always given. Where it is, it says once, few, many or a class for expanded clones.

TRBV5-1,TRBD1,-,TRBJ1-2,CASSSTSGQAGGYTF,TGCGCCAGCAGCTCTACCTCGGGACAGGCGGGCGGCTACACCTTC
TRBV9,TRBD2,-,TRBJ2-1,CASSVVSGGHNEQFF,TGTGCCAGCAGCGTAGTTAGCGGGGGACACAATGAGCAGTTCTTC
TRBV7-2,-,-,TRBJ1-1,CASRIRGTEAFF,TGTGCCAGCAGAATCCGAGGCACTGAAGCTTTCTTT
TRBV11-2,TRBD1,few,TRBJ2-5,CASSRQGAETQYF,TGTGCCAGCAGCCGACAGGGGGCAGAGACCCAGTACTTC
TRBV4-1,-,-,TRBJ1-2,CASSQDSGGSYGYTF,TGCGCCAGCAGCCAAGATTCGGGGGGGAGCTATGGCTACACCTTC
TRBV14,-,-,TRBJ2-7,CASSQESPSSRGYEQYF,TGTGCCAGCAGCCAAGAGAGCCCCTCGAGCCGGGGCTACGAGCAGTACTTC
TRBV12-2,-,few,TRBJ2-1,CASRPGDYEQFF,TGTGCAAGTCGCCCAGGGGATTACGAGCAGTTCTTC
TRBV19,TRBD1,-,TRBJ1-4,CASSIVGGREKLFF,TGTGCCAGTAGTATAGTAGGGGGCAGGGAAAAACTGTTTTTT
TRBV12-5,-,-,TRBJ1-4,CASGLVYEKLFF,TGTGCTAGTGGTTTGGTCTATGAAAAACTGTTTTTT
TRBV6-5,TRBD2,-,TRBJ2-1,CASSYSNQRGGLGQFF,TGTGCCAGCAGTTACTCGAACCAGCGGGGGGGCCTGGGGCAGTTCTTC
TRBV2,TRBD1,-,TRBJ2-6,CASSDRGYGSGANVLTF,TGTGCCAGCAGTGACAGGGGGTACGGCTCTGGGGCCAACGTCCTGACTTTC
TRBV30,-,-,TRBJ2-2,CAWSKGHANTGELFF,TGTGCCTGGAGTAAGGGACACGCGAACACCGGGGAGCTGTTTTTT
TRBV6-5,-,-,TRBJ1-2,CASRPTGNYGYTF,TGTGCCAGCAGACCCACAGGAAACTATGGCTACACCTTC
TRBV2,-,-,TRBJ2-1,CASSLTETSYNEQFF,TGTGCCAGCAGCTTGACAGAAACCTCCTACAATGAGCAGTTCTTC
TRBV2,-,-,TRBJ1-2,CASSLLRAGVGYTF,TGTGCCAGCAGCCTCCTGAGGGCAGGGGTGGGCTACACCTTC
TRBV5-5,TRBD2,-,TRBJ2-1,CASSLRLATHNEQFF,TGTGCCAGCAGCTTGAGACTAGCGACCCACAATGAGCAGTTCTTC
TRBV19,-,-,TRBJ1-5,CASSPRWEGQPQHF,TGTGCCAGTAGCCCCCGGTGGGAGGGCCAGCCCCAGCATTTT
TRBV5-1,-,-,TRBJ2-2,CASQRNPAPGELFF,TGCGCCAGCCAAAGAAACCCGGCTCCCGGGGAGCTATTTTTT
TRBV30,-,-,TRBJ1-6,CAWRSGVLSYNSPLHF,TGTGCCTGGAGATCGGGGGTCCTCTCCTATAATTCACCCCTCCACTTT
TRBV21-1,-,-,TRBJ1-4,CASSLPGQGPTNEKLFF,TGTGCCAGCAGCTTACCGGGACAGGGTCCAACTAATGAAAAACTGTTTTTT
TRBV9,-,-,TRBJ2-5,CASSAGTPQETQYF,TGTGCCAGCAGCGCCGGGACTCCTCAAGAGACCCAGTACTTC
TRBV30,-,-,TRBJ1-4,CAWSAYSGQNFEKLFF,TGTGCCTGGAGTGCCTACTCTGGACAGAATTTTGAAAAACTGTTTTTT
TRBV7-9,TRBD1,-,TRBJ1-2,CASSLGDREGYGYTF,TGTGCCAGCAGCTTAGGGGACAGGGAAGGCTATGGCTACACCTTC
TRBV24-1,-,-,TRBJ2-3,CATSDFWVEGPDTQYF,TGTGCCACCAGTGATTTTTGGGTCGAGGGCCCAGATACGCAGTATTTT